This T cell receptor beta chain originates from a study of blood T cell repertoires in COVID-19. About the research overall: Samples of COVID-19 (acute and convalescent) were obtained from the United States, Italy and Spain. The cDNA or gDNA used as material had been derived from T cells, B-cell-depleted T cells, or PBMCs.

As handled by the study authors: Reference gene primer amplification gave estimated nucleated cell counts. Produced via immunoSEQ multiplex PCR; TCRdb's table is partial and in-frame only. The D gene and trimming were derived from the DNA, and the V and J assignments and clone size from that table. The data show roughly 260,000 clones, more than 70% seen once. V was clipped by 1 base and J by 1 base; unmatched bases: 6. The CDR3 is 18 residues long. Germline CDR1 and CDR2: LGHDT and YNNKEL (reference sequence). This chain connects TRBV3-1 (or the pseudogene TRBV3-2) to TRBJ2-6; TRBD1 matches 8 bases. The TCR sequence derives from a woman aged 40 to 55 who had recovered from COVID-19. The sample taken for sequencing was peripheral blood. CDR3 DNA sequence: TGTGCCAGCAGCCAAGTATTGGACAGGGTATCTGGGGCCAACGTCCTGACTTTC. Its protein product is CASSQVLDRVSGANVLTF.